This TCR beta chain was recovered during a study (dated by TCRdb to between 2015 and 2016). V has 4 bases trimmed and J has 6 bases trimmed; junction bases matching no gene number 6. The CDR3 contains 15 residues, cysteine and phenylalanine counted. Of the read, only the CDR3 DNA is kept; its 45 bases are in frame from base 1. Sequences LGHNA (CDR1) and YSLEER (CDR2) are obtained from the germline V gene. Libraries were constructed by RT-PCR. Data came from an Illumina MiSeq. In-frame beta chains were kept once TCRdb had trimmed the public reads at Q25 with fastp and called clones with MiXCR. Entries that share a CDR3 protein sequence are merged under the most common genes and DNA. The table for this sample lists hundreds of thousands of distinct CDR3 sequences; 12% to 15% of them were counted only once. The top ten clones comprise around 3.3% of the sample. This clonotype was observed a handful of times. Its antigen remains undetermined. Base qualities were left out, and no much larger clone turns up one base away.

The sequence was collected from a female donor in good health, serving as a healthy control. Sequencing was performed on memory CD4+ T cells from blood. Recombination joined TRBV4-3 with TRBJ2-2, with 9 bases aligning to TRBD1. The nucleotide sequence is given as TGCGCCAGCAGCCCACGACAGGGGGTGGCCGGGGAGCTGTTTTTT. Its protein reads: CASSPRQGVAGELFF.